These 32 T cell receptor beta chains share one sample of origin, sequenced in a study of T cell responses to AZD1222 COVID-19 vaccine. Produced via immunoSEQ multiplex PCR; TCRdb's table is partial and in-frame only. The table lists roughly 150,000 clones, 85% to 95% of them singletons. Material: peripheral blood, obtained on day 0 of AZD1222 vaccination. The receptors shown here come from an adult in good health.

CDR3 coding DNA: TGTGCCAGCAGCACTCCCCTGCTGGGCCTAACGAACACCGGGGAGCTGTTTTTT. It specifies CASSTPLLGLTNTGELFF. The J gene is TRBJ2-2, the V gene TRBV3-1 (or the pseudogene TRBV3-2); D is ambiguous. The germline gives CDR1 LGHDT, CDR2 YNNKEL (reference sequence). V was clipped by 5 bases and J by 0 bases, with 19 bases between them. This CDR3 is 18 amino acids long.

V gene TRBV9 combines with J gene TRBJ2-5; unclear D gene. The germline V and J ends were trimmed by 1 base and 5 bases, with 15 bases remaining between them. The CDR3 has 15 amino acids. Germline loops: CDR1 SGDLS, CDR2 YYNGEE. Here the CDR3 DNA reads TGTGCCAGCAGCGTAAAGGCAGGAGTAATGGAGACCCAGTACTTC. The encoded protein is CASSVKAGVMETQYF.

The chain links TRBV23-1 to TRBJ1-6; tentatively, D is TRBD1 (6 bases). TRBV23-1 is placed among ORFs of uncertain function. V lost 0 bases and J 7 bases, leaving 7 bases between the germline ends. The CDR3 runs 14 residues. The CDR3 DNA reads TGCGCCAGCAGTCAATCCCAGGGGAATTCACCCCTCCACTTT. This sequence encodes CASSQSQGNSPLHF.

The sample holds one count of this clone. The J gene is TRBJ2-1, the V gene TRBV30; D might be TRBD1 or TRBD2, each matching 5 bases. Germline lookup yields CDR1 GTSNPN and CDR2 SVGIG (reference sequence). This CDR3 has 15 residues. Between the trimmed V and J ends, which lost 5 bases and 7 bases, there was a span of 21 bases. DNA for the CDR3: TGTGCCTGGGAAATGGGGAGTACAGGCCGGAATGAGCAGTTCTTC. This codes for CAWEMGSTGRNEQFF.

Comment on this clone: Other DNA sequences from this sample encode an identical CDR3 as well. This chain's CDR3 is CASSESSGAYNEQFF. CDR3 DNA: TGTGCCAGCAGTGAGTCTAGCGGGGCCTACAATGAGCAGTTCTTC. V and J are TRBV6-4 and TRBJ2-1; 9 bases line up with TRBD2. V was clipped by 3 bases and J by 2 bases; unmatched bases: 2. The CDR3 length is 15 residues. From germline, CDR1 is MRHNA and CDR2 SNTAGT.

This chain links TRBV19 with TRBJ2-7, with 8 nucleotides matching TRBD2. The germline gives CDR1 LNHDA, CDR2 SQIVND (reference sequence). V shed 6 bases, J shed 3 bases, and the junction held 13 bases outside the gene matches. The CDR3 has 16 residues. CDR3: CASRFHGGLGVYEQYF. Written as DNA, the CDR3 is TGTGCCAGTAGATTTCACGGGGGACTAGGGGTCTACGAGCAGTACTTC.

As DNA, the CDR3 is TGTGCCAGCAGCTACGAAAACACCGGGGAGCTGTTTTTT. This sequence encodes CASSYENTGELFF. This sequence joins TRBV2 and TRBJ2-2; D is uncertain. The CDR3 spans 13 residues. In germline, CDR1 is SNHLY, CDR2 FYNNEI. With 6 bases removed from V and 2 bases from J, the gap between germline ends came to 7 bases.

This chain connects TRBV7-8 to TRBJ1-2; D uncertain. The germline V gene encodes CDR1 SGHVS and CDR2 FQNEAQ. Trimming pared 2 bases from V and 9 bases from J, leaving 13 bases between. This CDR3 is 13 amino acids long. The CDR3 is CASSLRGPMSYTF. CDR3 DNA: TGTGCCAGCAGCTTACGAGGGCCTATGAGCTACACCTTC.

The chain recombines TRBV28 with TRBJ1-2, with 8 bases aligning to TRBD1. Germline V gene lookup returns CDR1 MDHEN and CDR2 SYDVKM. CDR3 length: 15 residues. V gave up 5 bases and J gave up 0 bases; unmatched junction bases: 5. The CDR3, as DNA: TGTGCCAGCAGTCCGGGGACAGGACCTAACTATGGCTACACCTTC. Translated: CASSPGTGPNYGYTF.

V is TRBV30 and J is TRBJ2-3, with 10 bases matching TRBD2. J was trimmed by 5 bases and V by 3 bases; bases with no gene match: 5. The CDR3 is 14 residues long. Germline V gives CDR1 GTSNPN, CDR2 SVGIG (reference sequence). Written as DNA, the CDR3 is TGTGCCTGGAGGAAGCGGGGGGGCCGAGATACGCAGTATTTT. This codes for CAWRKRGGRDTQYF.

The chain recombines TRBV30 with TRBJ1-6, with a possible D match to TRBD1 (6 bases). The germline CDR1 and CDR2 sequences are GTSNPN and SVGIG (reference sequence). There are 17 residues in the CDR3. V was pared by 2 bases and J by 8 bases, with 22 bases between. DNA for the CDR3: TGTGCCTGGAGTCGGGACATGACCGGACAGTCTCATTCACCCCTCCACTTT. Amino acid sequence: CAWSRDMTGQSHSPLHF.

This chain joins TRBV28 and TRBJ2-1; 13 positions match TRBD2. Germline values: CDR1 MDHEN, CDR2 SYDVKM. With 6 bases clipped from V and 8 bases from J, the junction kept 7 bases outside the gene matches. The CDR3 has 15 amino acids. The CDR3 loop is CASSSLAGGQDEQFF. As DNA, the CDR3 is TGTGCCAGCAGCTCACTAGCGGGGGGGCAGGATGAGCAGTTCTTC.

The chain uses TRBV5-1 and TRBJ2-1, with TRBD2 matching 9 bases. The length of the CDR3 is 17 residues. The germline gives CDR1 SGHRS, CDR2 YFSETQ. The V gene end was trimmed by 0 bases and the J gene end by 0 bases; junction bases not matched to a gene: 4. The CDR3 loop is CASSLVSGGSSYNEQFF. The CDR3 nucleotides read TGCGCCAGCAGCTTGGTCAGCGGGGGGAGCTCCTACAATGAGCAGTTCTTC.

The chain uses TRBV6-6 and TRBJ2-3; TRBD2 aligns across 11 bases. The CDR3 sequence is 16 residues long. V shed 8 bases and J 5 bases; nucleotides not matched to a gene: 12. Germline CDR1 reads MNHNY; CDR2 reads SVGAGI (reference sequence). The CDR3 nucleotides read TGTGCCAGCTCTTTGGAACTAGCGGGAGTGAAAGATACGCAGTATTTT. It codes for CASSLELAGVKDTQYF.

The chain employs TRBV19 and TRBJ1-2, with TRBD1 matching over 10 bases. This CDR3 comprises 15 residues. V lost 6 bases to trimming and J lost 3 bases; unmatched junction nucleotides: 7. Per the germline V gene, CDR1 is LNHDA and CDR2 is SQIVND (reference sequence). The CDR3 nucleotides are TGTGCCAGTAGGGTCTTAGGACAGGGGGACTATGGCTACACCTTC. As protein: CASRVLGQGDYGYTF.

J is TRBJ2-5 and V is TRBV7-2; 8 nucleotides agree with TRBD2. In germline, CDR1 is SGHTA, CDR2 FQGNSA. After removal of 4 bases from V and 3 bases from J, the junction contained 13 bases not matched to a gene. The CDR3 consists of 17 residues. The CDR3 reads CASSYDRGSGGKETQYF. Written as DNA, the CDR3 is TGTGCCAGCAGCTACGACCGGGGCAGCGGGGGAAAAGAGACCCAGTACTTC.

This clone was observed a handful of times. The CDR3 nucleotides are TGTGCCAGCACCCGGGGAGCCACCTATAATTCACCCCTCCACTTT. Amino acid sequence: CASTRGATYNSPLHF. V is TRBV27 and J is TRBJ1-6, with unresolved D. This CDR3 has 15 amino acids. From germline, CDR1 is MNHEY and CDR2 SMNVEV (reference sequence). V lost 7 bases and J 2 bases, leaving 12 bases between the germline ends.

This sequence joins TRBV15 and TRBJ2-7; 7 nucleotides line up with TRBD1. Trimming took 3 bases from V and 1 from J; bases not matched to a gene: 9. Germline values: CDR1 LNHNV, CDR2 YYDKDF (reference sequence). CDR3 length: 16 amino acids. CDR3 DNA sequence: TGTGCCACCAGCAGGCCGACAGGGACCTTTTCCTACGAGCAGTACTTC. Translating it yields CATSRPTGTFSYEQYF.

Of note for this clone: The same CDR3 is also encoded by other DNA sequences in this sample. The chain couples TRBV19 to TRBJ1-2; perhaps TRBD1 as D (6 bases). CDR1 is LNHDA and CDR2 is SQIVND in the germline V gene (reference sequence). This CDR3 region has 12 residues. The V end was cut by 6 bases, the J end by 5 bases, with 10 bases between. CDR3 in DNA: TGTGCCAGTAGGGACAGAGGGTATGGCTACACCTTC. This sequence encodes CASRDRGYGYTF.

The chain recombines TRBV6-1 with TRBJ1-4; 9 bases match TRBD1. The CDR3 loop spans 14 amino acids. Germline assignment: CDR1 MNHNS and CDR2 SASEGT. After removal of 3 bases from V and 8 bases from J, the junction contained 4 bases not matched to a gene. The CDR3 region has the DNA TGTGCCAGCAGTGAGACAGGGGGTCGAGAAAAACTGTTTTTT. Its protein product is CASSETGGREKLFF.

This rearrangement joins TRBV6-2 or TRBV6-3 to TRBJ2-3; 8 bases line up with TRBD2. Germline V CDR1 and CDR2: MNHEY, SVGEGT. The CDR3 totals 13 residues. Germline trimming cut 6 bases from V and 6 bases from J; bases unmatched to any gene: 5. The CDR3 bases are TGTGCCAGCAGCCTCGGGGGGGCGGATACGCAGTATTTT. This codes for CASSLGGADTQYF.

The chain is built from TRBV4-1 and TRBJ1-1; the D is unclear. Germline CDR1 reads MGHRA; CDR2 reads YSYEKL. V shed 0 bases and J shed 0 bases, with 5 bases lying between them. CDR3 length equals 14 residues. CDR3 nucleotide sequence: TGCGCCAGCAGCCAAGACGCGATGAACACTGAAGCTTTCTTT. It yields the protein CASSQDAMNTEAFF.

J is TRBJ1-5 and V is TRBV19, with D possibly matching TRBD1 (6 bases). Trimming took off 6 bases at V and 3 bases at J, with 9 bases between the two ends. Germline CDR1 is LNHDA and CDR2 is SQIVND (reference sequence). This CDR3 is built from 13 residues. As DNA, the CDR3 is TGTGCCAGTAGCGGACAGCTCAATCAGCCCCAGCATTTT. Its protein product is CASSGQLNQPQHF.

This clone has just one count. The chain uses TRBV19 and TRBJ1-5, with unresolved D. Trimming took 7 bases from V and 7 from J, leaving 23 bases between them. The CDR3 is 16 amino acids. Germline V gives CDR1 LNHDA, CDR2 SQIVND (reference sequence). CDR3 bases: TGTGCCAGTAAGGTGCTAGGGCCCCTCGGAGGGCAGCCCCAGCATTTT. Its protein product is CASKVLGPLGGQPQHF. The full variable domain, in which reference TRBV19 and TRBJ1-5 provide the parts outside the CDR3, is DGGITQSPKYLFRKEGQNVTLSCEQNLNHDAMYWYRQDPGQGLRLIYYSQIVNDFQKGDIAEGYSVSREKKESFPLTVTSAQKNPTAFYLCASKVLGPLGGQPQHFGDGTRLSIL.

The chain employs TRBV4-1 and TRBJ1-1; 8 bases agree with TRBD1. The CDR3 is 16 amino acids. Per germline, CDR1 MGHRA and CDR2 YSYEKL. The V segment lost 0 bases and the J segment 6 bases; nucleotides outside the gene matches: 9. For the CDR3, the DNA is TGCGCCAGCAGCCAAGAGGTGGGCAACAGGGGGGCTGAAGCTTTCTTT. Translated: CASSQEVGNRGAEAFF.

The chain carries TRBV13 and TRBJ2-7; TRBD2 is a possible D gene (5 bases). Germline assignment: CDR1 PRHDT and CDR2 FYEKMQ (reference sequence). The CDR3 runs to 13 residues. Trimming cost V 5 bases and J 0 bases, with 8 bases left between them. The CDR3 region is CASSPTSSYEQYF. The DNA for the CDR3 is TGTGCCAGCAGCCCTACTAGCTCCTACGAGCAGTACTTC.

This chain connects TRBV24-1 to TRBJ1-1; 8 nucleotides align to TRBD1. V was clipped by 2 bases and J by 3 bases; unmatched bases: 1. The CDR3 is made up of 14 amino acids. The V gene's germline CDR1 is KGHDR and CDR2 SFDVKD. The CDR3 loop reads CATSDSGGHTEAFF. Written as DNA, the CDR3 is TGTGCCACCAGTGATTCAGGGGGCCACACTGAAGCTTTCTTT.

The V gene is TRBV7-2, the J gene TRBJ2-7, with TRBD2 matching 10 bases. The germline gives CDR1 SGHTA, CDR2 FQGNSA. The CDR3 is made up of 18 amino acids. The junction had 19 bases not matched to a gene; V was cut back by 5 bases and J by 6 bases. CDR3 amino acids: CASSQPDGQRGGPFEQYF. CDR3 DNA sequence: TGTGCCAGCAGCCAACCGGACGGACAGCGGGGGGGCCCCTTCGAGCAGTACTTC.

The chain combines TRBV2 with TRBJ1-1; D is ambiguous. V was pared by 0 bases and J by 7 bases, with 9 bases between. The CDR3 is 13 residues long. Germline lookup yields CDR1 SNHLY and CDR2 FYNNEI. The CDR3 region has the DNA TGTGCCAGCAGTGAAGCGCAGGCGATTGAAGCTTTCTTT. The encoded protein is CASSEAQAIEAFF.

The rearrangement links TRBV6-2 or TRBV6-3 to TRBJ1-1; maybe TRBD1 (6 bases). Germline CDR1 is MNHEY and CDR2 is SVGEGT. Trimming stripped 4 bases from V and 1 base from J, with 19 bases between. The length of the CDR3 is 17 residues. In nucleotides, the CDR3 is TGTGCCAGCAGTTTTGAGACAGGTCCCGAATCGAACACTGAAGCTTTCTTT. Amino acids: CASSFETGPESNTEAFF.

This clone appeared a single time. The rearrangement links TRBV5-1 to TRBJ1-1; D is perhaps TRBD1 (6 bases). This CDR3 is 15 amino acids long. Trimming took 0 bases from V and 0 from J, leaving 9 bases between them. Germline V gene lookup returns CDR1 SGHRS and CDR2 YFSETQ. Here the CDR3 reads CASSLGGTMNTEAFF. CDR3 nucleotide sequence: TGCGCCAGCAGCTTGGGTGGGACAATGAACACTGAAGCTTTCTTT.

The chain is built from TRBV19 and TRBJ1-1; possibly TRBD1 for D (6 bases). The V and J ends lost 3 bases and 3 bases respectively, with 14 bases between them. CDR3 length equals 15 residues. Germline V gene lookup returns CDR1 LNHDA and CDR2 SQIVND (reference sequence). As DNA, the CDR3 is TGTGCCAGTAGTATGGCTCAGGGGTCGGACACTGAAGCTTTCTTT. Its protein product is CASSMAQGSDTEAFF.